The clone carrying this T cell receptor beta chain was seen only a few times. Its antigen remains unknown. The source of the sample is a study of CD8 T cells in ankylosing spondylitis. In making TCR beta libraries, quantitative 5'-RACE with molecular barcodes was used. One entry per CDR3 protein results from TCRdb running MiXCR on the 5' RACE reads. The sample gives fewer than 250,000 distinct CDR3 sequences, roughly a third of which show up once; roughly 4.2% is in the top ten. Whole-study findings and limits: Disease-linked clones were reportedly significantly enriched in matched ankylosing spondylitis synovial fluid. Within ankylosing spondylitis blood, a TCR beta motif made up of seven or eight highly homologous variants appeared to be characteristic.

The sample taken for sequencing was blood, either unsorted or a sorted T cell fraction (not recorded which). The sequence derives from a male donor with ankylosing spondylitis or in good health (not recorded which).

DNA for the CDR3: TGCAGTGCTGATTCAGCCTCCCAGACCTACGAGCAGTACTTC. Translating gives CSADSASQTYEQYF. The chain carries TRBV20-1 and TRBJ2-7; the D is unclear. Trimming removed 5 bases from V and 2 bases from J, with 16 bases in between. Germline V CDR1 and CDR2: DFQATT, SNEGSKA (reference sequence). The CDR3 is made up of 14 amino acids.